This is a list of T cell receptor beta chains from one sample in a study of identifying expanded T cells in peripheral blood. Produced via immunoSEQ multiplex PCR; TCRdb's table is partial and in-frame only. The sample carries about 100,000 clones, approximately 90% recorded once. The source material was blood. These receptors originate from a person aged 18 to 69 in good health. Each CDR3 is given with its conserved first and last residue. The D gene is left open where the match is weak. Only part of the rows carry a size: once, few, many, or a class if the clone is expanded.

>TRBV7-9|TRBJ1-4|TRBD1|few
TGTGCCAGCAGCTTAGGGGACAGGGGTCGGGAAAAACTGTTTTTT
CASSLGDRGREKLFF
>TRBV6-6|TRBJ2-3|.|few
TGTGCCAGTCGAGCAGGGGCTACGCTGGATACGCAGTATTTT
CASRAGATLDTQYF
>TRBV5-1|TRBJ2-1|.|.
TGCGCCAGCAGTGGGGGGTCCAGCTCCTACAATGAGCAGTTCTTC
CASSGGSSSYNEQFF
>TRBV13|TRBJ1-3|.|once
TGTGCCAGCAGCTTAGCGCGGGGGCAGGCATGGGGAAACACCATATATTTT
CASSLARGQAWGNTIYF
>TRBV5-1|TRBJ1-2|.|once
TGCGCCAGCAGCCCGGACACGTTCTATGGCTACACCTTC
CASSPDTFYGYTF
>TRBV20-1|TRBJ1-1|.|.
TGCAGTCTCCTTGAGTACACTGAAGCTTTCTTT
CSLLEYTEAFF
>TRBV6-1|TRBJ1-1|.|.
TGTGCCAGCAACCTATACGGAACCAACACTGAAGCTTTCTTT
CASNLYGTNTEAFF
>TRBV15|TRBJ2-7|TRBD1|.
TGTGCCACCAGCGACCGGGACAGGGGAGGGCGCGAGCAGTACTTC
CATSDRDRGGREQYF
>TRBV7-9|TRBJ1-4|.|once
TGTGCCAGCAGCCGCCGGACAGCCCATCAAGAACTGTTTTTT
CASSRRTAHQELFF
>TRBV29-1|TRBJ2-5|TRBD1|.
TGCAGCGCCTCGGGACAGGGGGCGGACGAGACCCAGTACTTC
CSASGQGADETQYF
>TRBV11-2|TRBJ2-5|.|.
TGTGCCAGCAGCTCGGACTACCAACGAGCGGAGACCCAGTACTTC
CASSSDYQRAETQYF
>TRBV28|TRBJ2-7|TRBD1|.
TGTGCCAGCAGTCAACCGGGACAGGGAAAGGAGCAGTACTTC
CASSQPGQGKEQYF
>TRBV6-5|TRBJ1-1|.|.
TGTGCCAGCAGTAGCTGGACAAACACTGAAGCTTTCTTT
CASSSWTNTEAFF
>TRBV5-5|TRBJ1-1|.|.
TGTGCCAGCAGCTTGGGTTCACGTTTGGGAGCTGAAGCTTTCTTT
CASSLGSRLGAEAFF
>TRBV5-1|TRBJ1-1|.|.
TGCGCCAGCAGCTTGGGTACCCCCATTGGGACTGAAGCTTTCTTT
CASSLGTPIGTEAFF
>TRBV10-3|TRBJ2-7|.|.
TGTGCCATCGGTGGCAGGTCCGGCGAGCAGTACTTC
CAIGGRSGEQYF
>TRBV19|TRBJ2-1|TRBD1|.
TGTGCCAGTAGTTACAGGGGATACACCCCTTACAATGAGCAGTTCTTC
CASSYRGYTPYNEQFF
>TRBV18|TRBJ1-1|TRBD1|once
TGTGCCAGCTCACCGAACAATGGCGCTCAGGGGGCGACTGAAGCTTTCTTT
CASSPNNGAQGATEAFF
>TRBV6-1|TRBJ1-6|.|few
TGTGCCAGCAGTGAAGTGGGCCGGGGCGCTTCACCCCTCCACTTT
CASSEVGRGASPLHF
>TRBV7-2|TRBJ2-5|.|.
TGTGCCAGCAGCATTGATCGCGTGGGTTCGGAGACCCAGTACTTC
CASSIDRVGSETQYF